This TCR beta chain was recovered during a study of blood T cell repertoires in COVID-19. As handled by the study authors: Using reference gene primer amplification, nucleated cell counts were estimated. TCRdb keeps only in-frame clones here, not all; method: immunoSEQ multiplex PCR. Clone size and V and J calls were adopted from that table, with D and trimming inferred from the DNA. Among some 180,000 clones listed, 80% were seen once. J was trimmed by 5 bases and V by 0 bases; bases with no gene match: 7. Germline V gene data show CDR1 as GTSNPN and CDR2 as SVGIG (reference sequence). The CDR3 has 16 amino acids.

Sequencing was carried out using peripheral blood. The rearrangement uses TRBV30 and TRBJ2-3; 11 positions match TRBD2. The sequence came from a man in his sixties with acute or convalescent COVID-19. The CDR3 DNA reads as TGTGCCTGGAGTGTAACCATTAGCGGGAGGGGAGATACGCAGTATTTT. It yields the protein CAWSVTISGRGDTQYF. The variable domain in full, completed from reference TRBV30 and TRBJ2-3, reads SQTIHQWPATLVQPVGSPLSLECTVEGTSNPNLYWYRQAAGRGLQLLFYSVGIGQISSEVPQNLSASRPQDRQFILSSKKLLLSDSGFYLCAWSVTISGRGDTQYFGPGTRLTVL.